One and the same sample provided the 29 T cell receptor beta chains below, sequenced in a study of radiation and T cells in renal cell carcinoma. The time point is: blood 2 weeks post-SBRT. Treatment meaning: 15 Gy SBRT to primary tumor, nephrectomy 4 weeks later. The protocol was immunoSEQ multiplex PCR, while the TCRdb copy is restricted to in-frame clones and leaves out a portion. The table lists tens of thousands of clones, 70% to 80% of them singletons. The source material was blood, sampled from a patient whose treatment included radiotherapy and nephrectomy. These receptors were taken from a man aged 60 to 75 with renal cell carcinoma.

J is TRBJ2-3 and V is TRBV18; D is tentatively TRBD1 or TRBD2 (5 bases each). Germline assignment: CDR1 KGHSH and CDR2 LQKENI. V was trimmed by 5 bases and J by 0 bases, leaving 15 bases between them. This CDR3 is built from 16 residues. The CDR3 sequence: CASSRGTRTSTDTQYF. The CDR3 nucleotides are TGTGCCAGCTCAAGGGGAACTAGGACTAGCACAGATACGCAGTATTTT.

The J gene is TRBJ2-1, the V gene TRBV9, with 11 bases fitting TRBD2. The J segment lost 7 bases and the V segment lost 3 bases, leaving 12 bases of the junction unmatched. This CDR3 contains 17 residues. Germline V CDR1 and CDR2: SGDLS, YYNGEE. CDR3 in DNA: TGTGCCAGCAGCGGAGTCTCGACTAGCGGGGTAATAAATGAGCAGTTCTTC. Its translation: CASSGVSTSGVINEQFF.

The CDR3 sequence is CASSTGESPLHF. DNA for the CDR3: TGTGCCAGCAGTACAGGAGAATCACCCCTCCACTTT. The genes are TRBV6-6 and TRBJ1-6; tentatively, D is TRBD1 (5 bases). V dropped 5 bases and J dropped 10 bases, with 9 bases sitting between them. This CDR3 comprises 12 residues. Germline CDR1 reads MNHNY; CDR2 reads SVGAGI (reference sequence).

The chain links TRBV5-1 to TRBJ1-1, with TRBD1 matching over 7 bases. J was trimmed by 5 bases and V by 1 base; bases with no gene match: 5. The CDR3 loop spans 14 amino acids. Germline CDR1 SGHRS, CDR2 YFSETQ. DNA of the CDR3: TGCGCCAGCAGCTTGACCACAGGGGTTACTGAAGCTTTCTTT. This translates into CASSLTTGVTEAFF.

The V and J genes are TRBV7-2 and TRBJ2-2; no reliable D call. Per germline, CDR1 SGHTA and CDR2 FQGNSA. The V end was cut by 1 base, the J end by 6 bases, with 12 bases between. The CDR3 has 15 residues. CDR3 DNA: TGTGCCAGCAGCTTAGTACGGCTTTATCCCGGGGAGCTGTTTTTT. Translated, it gives CASSLVRLYPGELFF.

This clone has a single count. This rearrangement joins TRBV19 to TRBJ2-3; a weak D match, TRBD2 (5 bases). The germline V and J ends were trimmed by 1 base and 2 bases, with 10 bases remaining between them. The CDR3 consists of 15 residues. The germline CDR1 and CDR2 sequences are LNHDA and SQIVND (reference sequence). CDR3 nucleotides: TGTGCCAGTAGTATAGGAGAGGGCCTCACAGATACGCAGTATTTT. This translates into CASSIGEGLTDTQYF.

The chain is built from TRBV18 and TRBJ2-5; D remains ambiguous. The CDR3 is 12 residues long. V was shortened by 2 bases and J by 5 bases, with 6 bases between the two germline ends. Looked up from germline, CDR1 is KGHSH and CDR2 is LQKENI. CDR3 in DNA: TGTGCCAGCTCACCATACGGGGAGACCCAGTACTTC. This codes for CASSPYGETQYF.

This rearrangement joins TRBV21-1 to TRBJ2-1; the table's TRBD2 call for D was not verified on the DNA. TRBV21-1 is termed a pseudogene. The CDR3 totals 17 residues. The CDR3 here is CASSSLKREGQHGEQFF. The CDR3, as DNA: TGTGCCAGCAGCAGCCTCAAGCGGGAGGGCCAACATGGTGAGCAGTTCTTC.

The chain employs TRBV9 and TRBJ1-1, with TRBD1 as a possible D gene (6 bases). The V end was cut by 4 bases, the J end by 7 bases, with 14 bases between. Germline lookup yields CDR1 SGDLS and CDR2 YYNGEE. The CDR3 totals 13 residues. Here the CDR3 reads CASSFSGAGEAFF. The CDR3, as DNA: TGTGCCAGCAGCTTTTCAGGGGCTGGTGAAGCTTTCTTT.

This clone was counted between two and nine times. The rearrangement uses TRBV2 and TRBJ1-5; D gene unclear. The germline V and J ends were trimmed by 0 bases and 4 bases, with 1 base remaining between them. The CDR3 covers 12 residues. Germline V gene data show CDR1 as SNHLY and CDR2 as FYNNEI. The CDR3 DNA sequence: TGTGCCAGCAGTGAAGCGAATCAGCCCCAGCATTTT. Its protein is CASSEANQPQHF. The full variable domain, completed using reference TRBV2 and TRBJ1-5, is EPEVTQTPSHQVTQMGQEVILRCVPISNHLYFYWYRQILGQKVEFLVSFYNNEISEKSEIFDDQFSVERPDGSNFTLKIRSTKLEDSAMYFCASSEANQPQHFGDGTRLSIL.

This chain joins TRBV4-2 and TRBJ2-7; 8 bases match TRBD2. V gave up 2 bases and J gave up 2 bases; unmatched junction bases: 5. CDR3 length: 15 residues. Looked up from germline, CDR1 is LGHNA and CDR2 is YNFKEQ. The CDR3 region has the DNA TGTGCCAGCAGCCAAACAGCGGGAGCCGCCTACGAGCAGTACGTC. It yields the protein CASSQTAGAAYEQYV.

This chain links TRBV14 with TRBJ2-3, with 8 nucleotides matching TRBD2. CDR1 and CDR2 from the germline V gene are SGHDN and FVKESK. The V segment lost 4 bases and the J segment 5 bases; nucleotides outside the gene matches: 8. The CDR3 extends over 15 amino acids. The CDR3 sequence is CASSPLGTRVDTQYF. DNA for the CDR3: TGTGCCAGCAGCCCGCTGGGGACTAGAGTAGATACGCAGTATTTT.

The chain joins TRBV6-5 to TRBJ2-7; D gene uncertain. CDR1 and CDR2 (germline): MNHEY, SVGAGI. The CDR3 runs to 13 residues. The germline V and J ends were trimmed by 0 bases and 3 bases, with 6 bases remaining between them. This CDR3 reads CASSYSGIYEQYF. DNA of the CDR3: TGTGCCAGCAGTTACTCGGGGATCTACGAGCAGTACTTC.

This chain joins TRBV6-5 and TRBJ1-1, with TRBD1 matching over 8 bases. This CDR3 has 15 residues. In germline, CDR1 is MNHEY, CDR2 SVGAGI. Trimming at V came to 6 bases and at J to 4 bases, leaving 10 bases not matched to a gene. CDR3 sequence: CASRPDREGGTEAFF. CDR3 sequence (DNA): TGTGCCAGCAGACCGGACAGGGAGGGTGGCACTGAAGCTTTCTTT.

The chain has TRBV9 and TRBJ2-5; 7 bases align to TRBD2. CDR3 length equals 15 residues. Per germline, CDR1 SGDLS and CDR2 YYNGEE. Unmatched junction bases numbered 6, after V lost 0 bases and J lost 4 bases. The CDR3 region is CASSVGGGGGETQYF. In nucleotides, the CDR3 is TGTGCCAGCAGCGTAGGAGGCGGGGGAGGAGAGACCCAGTACTTC.

The V and J genes are TRBV27 and TRBJ1-2; possibly TRBD1 for D (5 bases). The ends were cut back, 2 bases at V and 8 bases at J, with 15 bases in the middle. The CDR3 sequence is 14 residues long. Germline V gene data show CDR1 as MNHEY and CDR2 as SMNVEV (reference sequence). The CDR3 region is CASSLAVGVEGYTF. The CDR3 region has the DNA TGTGCCAGCAGTTTAGCGGTAGGGGTGGAGGGCTACACCTTC.

The chain links TRBV4-2 to TRBJ1-1, with D possibly being TRBD1 (5 bases). Germline CDR1 reads LGHNA; CDR2 reads YNFKEQ. The CDR3 sequence is 15 residues long. Trimming shortened V by 1 base and J by 2 bases, and 11 bases separated the two germline ends. The CDR3 loop reads CASSQVRGLNTEAFF. The CDR3 bases are TGTGCCAGCAGCCAAGTGAGGGGCCTTAACACTGAAGCTTTCTTT.

This chain uses TRBV19 with TRBJ1-3; D not resolved. CDR1 and CDR2 (germline): LNHDA, SQIVND (reference sequence). V lost 5 bases, J lost 0 bases, and 5 bases lay in between. CDR3 length: 13 residues. Written as DNA, the CDR3 is TGTGCCAGTAGTCCGGACTCTGGAAACACCATATATTTT. This gives the protein CASSPDSGNTIYF.

The chain uses TRBV4-3 and TRBJ1-1, with no clear D. CDR3 size: 11 residues. Germline V gene sequence: CDR1 LGHNA, CDR2 YSLEER. V shed 1 base and J shed 10 bases, with 7 bases lying between them. The chain's CDR3 is CASSQGLRAFF. The CDR3 DNA is TGCGCCAGCAGCCAAGGCTTACGAGCTTTCTTT.

This clone came up a few times. J is TRBJ2-1 and V is TRBV7-6, with D unresolved. Trimming took off 1 base at V and 5 bases at J, with 3 bases between the two ends. The germline V gene encodes CDR1 SGHVS and CDR2 FNYEAQ. The CDR3 has 12 residues. The CDR3 region has the DNA TGTGCCAGCAGCTTAGTTGACAATGAGCAGTTCTTC. Protein sequence: CASSLVDNEQFF.

V gene TRBV7-6 combines with J gene TRBJ1-1, with D possibly being TRBD1 (5 bases). The germline V gene has CDR1 SGHVS and CDR2 FNYEAQ. The CDR3 spans 14 residues. The V end lost 1 base, the J end lost 5 bases, and 11 bases lay between the germline ends. The CDR3 DNA reads as TGTGCCAGCAGCTTAGGGGGGGTAGGGACTGAAGCTTTCTTT. Protein product: CASSLGGVGTEAFF.

The genes are TRBV18 and TRBJ2-5; no definite D call. Germline lookup yields CDR1 KGHSH and CDR2 LQKENI. This CDR3 spans 11 amino acids. Deletions cut 5 bases from V and 2 bases from J, with 3 bases between. CDR3 nucleotides: TGTGCCAGCTCAGGGCAAGAGACCCAGTACTTC. This sequence encodes CASSGQETQYF.

The chain employs TRBV7-2 and TRBJ1-2; 11 bases agree with TRBD1. The CDR3 has 16 amino acids. CDR1 is SGHTA, CDR2 FQGNSA, per germline. Trimming cost V 0 bases and J 7 bases; bases outside gene matches: 7. The CDR3 region is CASSLAEWTGGSGYTF. The CDR3 DNA is TGTGCCAGCAGCTTAGCCGAATGGACAGGGGGCTCTGGCTACACCTTC.

J is TRBJ2-3 and V is TRBV2; 10 bases are a match to TRBD2. Germline trimming cut 2 bases from V and 5 bases from J; bases unmatched to any gene: 7. Germline V gene sequence: CDR1 SNHLY, CDR2 FYNNEI. There are 16 residues in the CDR3. The CDR3 nucleotides are TGTGCCAGCAGTGAACGGTTAGCGGGAGGAAGAGATACGCAGTATTTT. Residues: CASSERLAGGRDTQYF. Full variable domain (rest looked up from reference TRBV2 and TRBJ2-3): EPEVTQTPSHQVTQMGQEVILRCVPISNHLYFYWYRQILGQKVEFLVSFYNNEISEKSEIFDDQFSVERPDGSNFTLKIRSTKLEDSAMYFCASSERLAGGRDTQYFGPGTRLTVL.

The rearrangement joins TRBV6-5 to TRBJ2-3; D gene unclear. The germline V and J ends were trimmed by 8 bases and 0 bases, with 12 bases remaining between them. CDR1 and CDR2 from the germline V gene are MNHEY and SVGAGI. The CDR3 is 14 residues long. CDR3 protein: CASGVSSSTDTQYF. CDR3 coding DNA: TGTGCCAGCGGTGTAAGCAGTAGCACAGATACGCAGTATTTT.

This clone qualifies as medium-sized. The CDR3 DNA is TGTGCCAGCAGCCCATGGGATCGTCGCGCTTTCTTT. It specifies CASSPWDRRAFF. The chain combines TRBV7-9 with TRBJ1-1; D gene unclear. Trimming left V 5 bases short and J 11 bases short, with 15 bases between. Germline loops: CDR1 SEHNR, CDR2 FQNEAQ (reference sequence). The CDR3 is made up of 12 amino acids. The whole variable domain, filled in from reference TRBV7-9 and TRBJ1-1, reads DTGVSQNPRHKITKRGQNVTFRCDPISEHNRLYWYRQTLGQGPEFLTYFQNEAQLEKSRLLSDRFSAERPKGSFSTLEIQRTEQGDSAMYLCASSPWDRRAFFGQGTRLTVV.

The chain carries TRBV2 and TRBJ2-5, with 9 nucleotides matching TRBD1. With 7 bases clipped from V and 4 bases from J, the junction kept 4 bases outside the gene matches. This CDR3 spans 13 amino acids. In germline, CDR1 is SNHLY, CDR2 FYNNEI. The CDR3 spells CASTRDRVETQYF. DNA for the CDR3: TGTGCCAGCACCCGGGACAGGGTAGAGACCCAGTACTTC.

This sequence joins TRBV19 and TRBJ2-1; D gene uncertain. This CDR3 has 12 amino acids. Germline CDR1 is LNHDA and CDR2 is SQIVND (reference sequence). V shed 1 base and J shed 5 bases, with 3 bases lying between them. The CDR3 loop is CASSIVDNEQFF. For the CDR3, the DNA is TGTGCCAGTAGTATAGTCGACAATGAGCAGTTCTTC.

This clone was seen only a few times. The J gene is TRBJ1-1, the V gene TRBV5-1; D gene uncertain. The germline CDR1 and CDR2 sequences are SGHRS and YFSETQ. V was cut by 6 bases and J by 5 bases, with 17 bases left in between. The CDR3 sequence is 14 residues long. The CDR3 loop reads CASMQGGRDTEAFF. The CDR3 DNA sequence: TGCGCCAGCATGCAAGGAGGGAGGGATACTGAAGCTTTCTTT.